One sample yielded the 20 T cell receptor beta chains listed below, sequenced in a study of T cell repertoires in cytomegalovirus infection. Their recognized antigens are unknown. MiXCR, run by TCRdb on the reads, gives a single entry per CDR3 protein. The sample shows some 71,000 distinct CDR3 sequences, roughly 28% of them seen only once. The sample was CD8+ T cells from cultured PBMCs, taken from culture after CMV antigen stimulation. The receptors were sampled from a human donor in good health (CMV status not recorded). Some clones in this sample may be carry-over from other donors' samples.

Only a few counts were recorded for this clonotype. The rearrangement uses TRBV7-9 and TRBJ2-3, with unresolved D. The CDR3 extends over 13 amino acids. Per the germline V gene, CDR1 is SEHNR and CDR2 is FQNEAQ (reference sequence). V lost 5 bases and J 1 base, leaving 7 bases between the germline ends. The CDR3 reads CASSIGGTDTQYF. CDR3 DNA: TGTGCCAGCAGCATTGGCGGCACAGATACGCAGTATTTT.

J is TRBJ2-1 and V is TRBV25-1; either TRBD1 or TRBD2 may fit D (5 bases each). Per germline, CDR1 MGHDK and CDR2 SYGVNS. Trimming pared 4 bases from V and 5 bases from J, leaving 6 bases between. The CDR3 has 12 residues. The DNA for the CDR3 is TGTGCCAGCAGTGTGGGGGACAATGAGCAGTTCTTC. Its translation is CASSVGDNEQFF.

The sample holds a few counts of this clonotype. This chain uses TRBV20-1 with TRBJ2-2; weak D call: TRBD1 (6 bases). The length of the CDR3 is 15 residues. CDR1 and CDR2 (germline): DFQATT, SNEGSKA (reference sequence). V was trimmed by 5 bases and J by 0 bases, leaving 13 bases between them. CDR3 region: CSAQRTVPNTGELFF. The CDR3, as DNA: TGCAGTGCTCAAAGGACAGTTCCGAACACCGGGGAGCTGTTTTTT.

This clonotype occurred a few times. The genes are TRBV6-6 and TRBJ2-4, with 10 bases that match TRBD2. The CDR3 sequence is 16 residues long. Germline values: CDR1 MNHNY, CDR2 SVGAGI (reference sequence). The V and J ends lost 6 bases and 3 bases, in that order; junction bases with no gene match: 8. CDR3 DNA sequence: TGTGCCAGCAGACCTCTAGCGGGAGTTGACAAAAACATTCAGTACTTC. It is translated as CASRPLAGVDKNIQYF.

The chain combines TRBV6-1 with TRBJ1-1; D is unclear. Trimming removed 7 bases from V and 4 bases from J, with 13 bases in between. The CDR3 consists of 13 residues. CDR1 and CDR2 (germline): MNHNS, SASEGT. The CDR3 here is CASKQPMSTEAFF. In nucleotides, the CDR3 is TGTGCCAGCAAACAGCCGATGAGCACTGAAGCTTTCTTT.

The chain couples TRBV18 to TRBJ1-1, with 10 bases lining up with TRBD1. The germline V gene encodes CDR1 KGHSH and CDR2 LQKENI. With 5 bases clipped from V and 7 bases from J, the junction kept 7 bases outside the gene matches. There are 14 residues in the CDR3. CDR3 loop: CASSSGTGAIEAFF. CDR3 coding DNA: TGTGCCAGCTCATCCGGGACAGGGGCGATTGAAGCTTTCTTT.

This chain uses TRBV12-3 or TRBV12-4 with TRBJ2-7; D uncertain. V dropped 1 base and J dropped 2 bases, with 15 bases sitting between them. The CDR3 runs to 16 residues. The CDR3 DNA sequence: TGTGCCAGCAGTTTAGTTTGGGCAGGCGCAACCTACGAGCAGTACTTC. The encoded protein is CASSLVWAGATYEQYF.

This clonotype was counted ten times or more. The chain recombines TRBV7-6 with TRBJ2-1; 9 bases map to TRBD1. Germline V lookup: CDR1 SGHVS, CDR2 FNYEAQ. V was clipped by 1 base and J by 3 bases; unmatched bases: 7. The CDR3 runs 17 residues. The CDR3 DNA sequence: TGTGCCAGCAGCTTAGGAGAGGGGACAGGGTTCTACAATGAGCAGTTCTTC. Translation gives CASSLGEGTGFYNEQFF.

This chain connects TRBV6-1 to TRBJ1-6; 11 positions match TRBD1. CDR1 and CDR2 from the germline V gene are MNHNS and SASEGT. V lost 6 bases, J lost 7 bases, and 5 bases stayed unmatched. The CDR3 has 15 amino acids. This CDR3 is CASRGTGGGNSPLHF. In DNA form, the CDR3 reads TGTGCCAGCAGAGGGACAGGGGGAGGAAATTCACCCCTCCACTTT.

In its sample, this clonotype was seen many times. The rearrangement uses TRBV12-3 or TRBV12-4 and TRBJ1-1, with D uncertain. V was clipped by 5 bases and J by 0 bases, with 7 bases between them. This CDR3 is 13 amino acids long. CDR3 residues: CASSLGMNTEAFF. Here the CDR3 DNA reads TGTGCCAGCAGTCTAGGCATGAACACTGAAGCTTTCTTT.

The V call is TRBV30, the J call TRBJ2-7; 8 nucleotides match TRBD1. Germline V lookup: CDR1 GTSNPN, CDR2 SVGIG (reference sequence). This CDR3 has 19 residues. The J segment lost 0 bases and the V segment lost 0 bases, leaving 16 bases of the junction unmatched. CDR3 in DNA: TGTGCCTGGAGTGTAGGGAAAACAGGGGGTGGGGACGCCTCCTACGAGCAGTACTTC. As protein: CAWSVGKTGGGDASYEQYF. Using reference TRBV30 and TRBJ2-7 for the parts outside the CDR3, the full variable domain is SQTIHQWPATLVQPVGSPLSLECTVEGTSNPNLYWYRQAAGRGLQLLFYSVGIGQISSEVPQNLSASRPQDRQFILSSKKLLLSDSGFYLCAWSVGKTGGGDASYEQYFGPGTRLTVT.

The genes are TRBV30 and TRBJ2-7; the match to TRBD1 covers 8 bases. Germline lookup yields CDR1 GTSNPN and CDR2 SVGIG (reference sequence). This CDR3 is 13 amino acids long. V was clipped by 5 bases and J by 6 bases; unmatched bases: 9. The CDR3 reads CAWGETGVGEQYF. In nucleotides, the CDR3 is TGTGCCTGGGGGGAGACAGGGGTCGGCGAGCAGTACTTC.

This clonotype was counted many times. The gene calls are TRBV27 and TRBJ1-3; weak D call: TRBD1 (6 bases). The CDR3 consists of 15 residues. Trimming shortened V by 3 bases and J by 4 bases, and 13 bases separated the two germline ends. The germline CDR1 and CDR2 sequences are MNHEY and SMNVEV (reference sequence). The CDR3 DNA sequence: TGTGCCAGCAGTTTCCAGGGGACGCTCGGAAACACCATATATTTT. Translating gives CASSFQGTLGNTIYF.

This rearrangement joins TRBV5-4 to TRBJ1-1; D gene ambiguous. This CDR3 contains 14 residues. V was clipped by 2 bases and J by 0 bases, with 8 bases between them. CDR1 and CDR2 (germline): SGHNT, YYREEE (reference sequence). The CDR3 DNA reads as TGTGCCAGCAGCTTTACCACCATGAACACTGAAGCTTTCTTT. Its translation: CASSFTTMNTEAFF.

In this sample, this clonotype is medium-sized. The CDR3 loop is CASGDSYEQYF. CDR3 nucleotide sequence: TGTGCCAGTGGGGACTCCTACGAGCAGTACTTC. The rearrangement links TRBV7-9 to TRBJ2-7; no clear D gene. V dropped 9 bases and J dropped 0 bases, with 6 bases sitting between them. CDR1 and CDR2 from the germline V gene are SEHNR and FQNEAQ (reference sequence). The CDR3 consists of 11 residues.

This clonotype was counted between two and nine times. The CDR3 region has the DNA TGCAGTGCTAGAGATAGGGGACAATCCTACGAGCAGTACTTC. This translates into CSARDRGQSYEQYF. The V call is TRBV20-1, the J call TRBJ2-7; D possibly corresponds to TRBD1 (6 bases). CDR1 and CDR2 from the germline V gene are DFQATT and SNEGSKA (reference sequence). V lost 0 bases to trimming and J lost 1 base, with 10 bases between them. This CDR3 comprises 14 residues.

The V call is TRBV11-2, the J call TRBJ1-2, with D possibly TRBD1 on 5 matching bases. Germline V gives CDR1 SGHAT, CDR2 FQNNGV. V lost 5 bases and J 4 bases, leaving 14 bases between the germline ends. This CDR3 comprises 14 residues. This chain's CDR3 is CASSPRQTSYGYTF. The CDR3 bases are TGTGCCAGCAGCCCTCGACAGACTAGCTATGGCTACACCTTC. Filled out from reference TRBV11-2 and TRBJ1-2, the complete variable domain reads EAGVAQSPRYKIIEKRQSVAFWCNPISGHATLYWYQQILGQGPKLLIQFQNNGVVDDSQLPKDRFSAERLKGVDSTLKIQPAKLEDSAVYLCASSPRQTSYGYTFGSGTRLTVV.

In this sample, this clonotype turned up many times. The CDR3 sequence is CASSPREGLHEQYF. DNA of the CDR3: TGTGCCAGCTCACCTCGAGAGGGCCTCCACGAGCAGTACTTC. V and J are TRBV18 and TRBJ2-7, with a possible D match to TRBD2 (5 bases). The germline gives CDR1 KGHSH, CDR2 LQKENI. Trimming took off 3 bases at V and 5 bases at J, with 14 bases between the two ends. CDR3 size: 14 residues.

This sequence joins TRBV12-3 or TRBV12-4 and TRBJ2-7, with 10 nucleotides matching TRBD2. J was trimmed by 1 base and V by 6 bases; bases with no gene match: 9. CDR3 length equals 16 residues. CDR3 in DNA: TGTGCCAGCAGGTCCGGGACTAGCGTTGAGTCCTACGAGCAGTACTTC. Encoded protein: CASRSGTSVESYEQYF.

There are many counts of this clonotype. This chain links TRBV6-5 with TRBJ2-7; D not resolved. CDR1 MNHEY and CDR2 SVGAGI come from the germline V gene. The CDR3 extends over 15 amino acids. V was trimmed by 0 bases and J by 1 base, leaving 10 bases between them. The DNA of the CDR3 is TGTGCCAGCAGTTACTCGAATGCTGGATCCTACGAGCAGTACTTC. This codes for CASSYSNAGSYEQYF.